The rows below give T cell receptor beta chains drawn from one sample of a study of response to subunit inactivated influenza vaccine. TCRdb independently ran MiXCR on the RT-PCR reads; one entry per CDR3 protein. The sample contains 500,000 to 600,000 distinct CDR3 sequences, around 15% of which appear only once. The sequencing used PBMCs from blood, collected 11 to 12 days after vaccination. The receptors derive from a man aged 50 or older who received an inactivated influenza vaccine. Each CDR3 is given with its conserved first and last residue.

v_gene	len	j_gene	CDR3aa
TRBV6-2/TRBV6-3	19	TRBJ2-1	CASSYSLAGRRSSYNEQFF
TRBV10-3	14	TRBJ2-7	CAISGRSSVYEQYF
TRBV12-3/TRBV12-4	11	TRBJ2-7	CASSAFHEQYF
TRBV4-1	15	TRBJ2-1	CASSQDWSSYNEQFF
TRBV11-2	15	TRBJ2-1	CASSFETGLYNEQFF
TRBV29-1	11	TRBJ2-7	CSAEDRVEQYF
TRBV5-1	13	TRBJ1-1	CASSSTGYTEAFF
TRBV12-3/TRBV12-4	15	TRBJ1-1	CASSPGGAVNTEAFF
TRBV6-5	15	TRBJ2-5	CASSYSGGLSETQYF
TRBV7-8	16	TRBJ1-1	CASSLGQLIMNTEAFF
TRBV5-6	14	TRBJ2-7	CASSSPGQTYEQYF
TRBV11-3	16	TRBJ2-1	CASSPGHGKSYNEQFF
TRBV4-2	16	TRBJ1-1	CASSQEVRDRVTEAFF
TRBV7-9	13	TRBJ1-6	CASNGQGDSPLHF
TRBV28	14	TRBJ2-3	CASLVAGGTDTQYF
TRBV12-3/TRBV12-4	15	TRBJ2-2	CASSLIGGVTGELFF
TRBV5-1	15	TRBJ2-7	CASSLENAVSYEQYF
TRBV23-1	13	TRBJ1-1	CASSQWLESEAFF
TRBV20-1	12	TRBJ1-5	CSAGVSNQPQHF
TRBV11-2	13	TRBJ2-1	CASSLGSGTEQFF
TRBV4-3	15	TRBJ1-1	CASSQDKVAGRAAFF
TRBV20-1	15	TRBJ2-7	CSASFPRLSSYEQYF
TRBV5-1	13	TRBJ1-1	CASSLSGDTEAFF
TRBV5-4	16	TRBJ2-1	CASSTGTSGRGYEQFF
TRBV5-1	14	TRBJ2-1	CASSPSGKENEQFF
TRBV12-3/TRBV12-4	15	TRBJ2-1	CASRPRAGGYNEQFF
TRBV7-9	15	TRBJ2-3	CASSLGGMGTDTQYF
TRBV27	16	TRBJ2-3	CASSLILAGVIDTQYF
TRBV29-1	13	TRBJ1-2	CSVDRAVNYGYTF
TRBV12-3/TRBV12-4	16	TRBJ1-1	CASSRPLLVNQRGAFF
TRBV19	13	TRBJ1-5	CASSFTGDQPQHF
TRBV14	14	TRBJ2-1	CASSHSPTGNEQFF
TRBV5-6	14	TRBJ2-5	CASSPTLSQETQYF
TRBV20-1	13	TRBJ1-4	CSARKGGNEKLFF
TRBV11-3	13	TRBJ2-1	CASSLVGLAEQFF
TRBV5-4	16	TRBJ2-6	CASSLTTGAGANVLTF
TRBV7-2	14	TRBJ2-1	CASSSTSGGTGQFF
TRBV2	14	TRBJ2-3	CASSWTGSTDTQYF
TRBV4-2	15	TRBJ1-6	CASSRVRQDNSPLHF
TRBV20-1	13	TRBJ2-5	CSARGPGRETQYF
TRBV28	16	TRBJ1-2	CASSLVGTGDPEGYTF
TRBV7-6	17	TRBJ2-2	CASSFISGGPNTGELFF
TRBV6-1	15	TRBJ2-1	CATATSGGVGNEQFF
TRBV6-1	17	TRBJ2-2	CASSPHQVQGSTGELFF
TRBV2	15	TRBJ2-2	CASSESTVSPGELFF
TRBV11-2	14	TRBJ1-1	CATAWGGYGTEAFF
TRBV7-2	13	TRBJ1-1	CASSFPRASGAFF
TRBV7-9	16	TRBJ2-3	CASSLISGGDTDTQYF